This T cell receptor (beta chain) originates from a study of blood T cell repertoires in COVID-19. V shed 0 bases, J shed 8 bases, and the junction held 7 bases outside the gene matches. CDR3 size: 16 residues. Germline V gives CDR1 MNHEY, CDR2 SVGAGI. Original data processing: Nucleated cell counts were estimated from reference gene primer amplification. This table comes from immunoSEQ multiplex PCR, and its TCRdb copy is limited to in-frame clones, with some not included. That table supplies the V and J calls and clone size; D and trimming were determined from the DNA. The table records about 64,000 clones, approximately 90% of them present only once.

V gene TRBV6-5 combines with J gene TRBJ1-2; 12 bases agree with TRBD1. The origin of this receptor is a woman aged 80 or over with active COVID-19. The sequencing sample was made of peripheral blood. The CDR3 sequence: CASSYSRGQGARGYTF. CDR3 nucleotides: TGTGCCAGCAGTTACTCGAGGGGACAGGGGGCGCGAGGCTACACCTTC.